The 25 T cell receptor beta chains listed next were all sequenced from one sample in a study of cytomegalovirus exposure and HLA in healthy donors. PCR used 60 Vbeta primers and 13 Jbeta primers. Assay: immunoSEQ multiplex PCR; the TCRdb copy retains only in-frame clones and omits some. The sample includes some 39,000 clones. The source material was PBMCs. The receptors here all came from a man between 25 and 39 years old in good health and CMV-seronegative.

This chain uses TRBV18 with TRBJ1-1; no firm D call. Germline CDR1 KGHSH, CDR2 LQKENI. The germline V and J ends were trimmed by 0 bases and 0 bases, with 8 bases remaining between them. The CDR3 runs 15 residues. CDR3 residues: CASSPPRSMNTEAFF. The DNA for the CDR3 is TGTGCCAGCTCACCACCGAGGAGCATGAACACTGAAGCTTTCTTT.

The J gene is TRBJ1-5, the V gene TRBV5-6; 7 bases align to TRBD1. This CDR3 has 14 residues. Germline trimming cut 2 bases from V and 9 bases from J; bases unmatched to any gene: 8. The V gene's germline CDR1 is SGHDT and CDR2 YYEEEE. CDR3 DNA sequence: TGTGCCAGCAGCTTCGAAGGGGGCGCAGGGCCCCAGCATTTT. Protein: CASSFEGGAGPQHF.

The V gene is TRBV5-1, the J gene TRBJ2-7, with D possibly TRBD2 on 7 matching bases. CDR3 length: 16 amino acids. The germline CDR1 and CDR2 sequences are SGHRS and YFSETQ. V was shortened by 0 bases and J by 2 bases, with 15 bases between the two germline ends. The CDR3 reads CASSLDSGGLTYEQYF. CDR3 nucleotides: TGCGCCAGCAGCTTGGATTCGGGGGGCCTTACCTACGAGCAGTACTTC.

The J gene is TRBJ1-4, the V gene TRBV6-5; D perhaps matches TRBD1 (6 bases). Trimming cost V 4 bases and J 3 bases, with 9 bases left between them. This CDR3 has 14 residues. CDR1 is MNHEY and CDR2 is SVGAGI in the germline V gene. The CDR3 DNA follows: TGTGCCAGCAGTTCACAGGGTCCTAATGAAAAACTGTTTTTT. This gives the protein CASSSQGPNEKLFF.

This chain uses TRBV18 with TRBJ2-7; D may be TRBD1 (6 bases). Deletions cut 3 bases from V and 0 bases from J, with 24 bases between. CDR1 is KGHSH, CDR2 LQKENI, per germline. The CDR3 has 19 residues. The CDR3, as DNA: TGTGCCAGCTCACCCATAACATCTGGACAGACTCGGCTCTCCTACGAGCAGTACTTC. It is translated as CASSPITSGQTRLSYEQYF.

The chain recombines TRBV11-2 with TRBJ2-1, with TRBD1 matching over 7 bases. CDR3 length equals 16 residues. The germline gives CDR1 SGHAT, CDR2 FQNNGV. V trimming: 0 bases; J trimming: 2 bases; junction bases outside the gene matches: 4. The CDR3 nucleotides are TGTGCCAGCAGCTTAGATCAAGGGGGCCCCTACAATGAGCAGTTCTTC. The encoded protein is CASSLDQGGPYNEQFF.

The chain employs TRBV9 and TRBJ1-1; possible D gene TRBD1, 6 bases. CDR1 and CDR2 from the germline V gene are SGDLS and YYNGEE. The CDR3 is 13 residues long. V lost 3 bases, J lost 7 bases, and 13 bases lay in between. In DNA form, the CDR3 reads TGTGCCAGCAGCGAGGGCGGGGGCGGTGAAGCTTTCTTT. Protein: CASSEGGGGEAFF.

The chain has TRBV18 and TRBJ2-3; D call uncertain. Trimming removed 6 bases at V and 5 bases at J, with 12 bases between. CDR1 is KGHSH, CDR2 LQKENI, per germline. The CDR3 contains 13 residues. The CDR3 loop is CASSPTARDTQYF. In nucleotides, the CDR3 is TGTGCCAGCTCTCCCACTGCCCGAGATACGCAGTATTTT.

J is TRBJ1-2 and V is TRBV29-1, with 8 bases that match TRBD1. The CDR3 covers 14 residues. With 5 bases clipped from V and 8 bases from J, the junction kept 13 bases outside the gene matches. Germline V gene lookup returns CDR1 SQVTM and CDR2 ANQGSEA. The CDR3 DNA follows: TGCAGCGTTCTATTTCCGGACAGGGTTAAGGGCTACACCTTC. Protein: CSVLFPDRVKGYTF.

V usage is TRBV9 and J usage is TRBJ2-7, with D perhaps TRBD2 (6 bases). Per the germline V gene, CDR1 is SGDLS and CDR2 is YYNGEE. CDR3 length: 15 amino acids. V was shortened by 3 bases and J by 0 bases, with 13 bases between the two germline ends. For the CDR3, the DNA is TGTGCCAGCAGCGGTCCCGGGGGTAGCTCCTACGAGCAGTACTTC. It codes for CASSGPGGSSYEQYF. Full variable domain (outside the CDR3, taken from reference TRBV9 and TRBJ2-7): DSGVTQTPKHLITATGQRVTLRCSPRSGDLSVYWYQQSLDQGLQFLIQYYNGEERAKGNILERFSAQQFPDLHSELNLSSLELGDSALYFCASSGPGGSSYEQYFGPGTRLTVT.

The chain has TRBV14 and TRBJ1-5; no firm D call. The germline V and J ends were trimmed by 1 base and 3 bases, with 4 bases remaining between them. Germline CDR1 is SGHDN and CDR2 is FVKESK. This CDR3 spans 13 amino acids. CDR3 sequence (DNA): TGTGCCAGCAGCCAAGGGCTCAATCAGCCCCAGCATTTT. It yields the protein CASSQGLNQPQHF.

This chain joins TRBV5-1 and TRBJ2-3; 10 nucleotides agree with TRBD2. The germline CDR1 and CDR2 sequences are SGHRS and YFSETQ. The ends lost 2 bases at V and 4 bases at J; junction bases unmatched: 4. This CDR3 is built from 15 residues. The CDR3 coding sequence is TGCGCCAGCAGCTTAGCGGGGGGGCCCGCAGATACGCAGTATTTT. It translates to CASSLAGGPADTQYF.

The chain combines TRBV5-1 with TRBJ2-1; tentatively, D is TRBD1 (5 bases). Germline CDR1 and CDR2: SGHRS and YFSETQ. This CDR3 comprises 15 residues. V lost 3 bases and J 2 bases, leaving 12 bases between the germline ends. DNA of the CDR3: TGCGCCAGCAGCTCGTCCAGGGCCCCCTACAATGAGCAGTTCTTC. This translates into CASSSSRAPYNEQFF.

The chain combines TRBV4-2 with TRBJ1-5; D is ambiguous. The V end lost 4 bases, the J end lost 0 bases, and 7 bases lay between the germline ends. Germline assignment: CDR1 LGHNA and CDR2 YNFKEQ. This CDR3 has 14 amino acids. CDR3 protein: CASSPTVSNQPQHF. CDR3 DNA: TGTGCCAGCAGCCCAACAGTTAGCAATCAGCCCCAGCATTTT.

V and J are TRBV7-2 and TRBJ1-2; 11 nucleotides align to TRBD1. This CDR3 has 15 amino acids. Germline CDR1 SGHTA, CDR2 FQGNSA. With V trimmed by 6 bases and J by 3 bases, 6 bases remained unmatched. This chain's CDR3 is CASSFGQGAHYGYTF. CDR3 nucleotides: TGTGCCAGCAGTTTCGGACAGGGGGCTCACTATGGCTACACCTTC. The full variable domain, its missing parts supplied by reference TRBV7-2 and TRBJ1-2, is GAGVSQSPSNKVTEKGKDVELRCDPISGHTALYWYRQSLGQGLEFLIYFQGNSAPDKSGLPSDRFSAERTGGSVSTLTIQRTQQEDSAVYLCASSFGQGAHYGYTFGSGTRLTVV.

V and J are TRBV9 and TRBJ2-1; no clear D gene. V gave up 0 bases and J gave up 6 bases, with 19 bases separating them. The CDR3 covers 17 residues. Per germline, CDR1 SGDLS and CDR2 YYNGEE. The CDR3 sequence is CASSVDKAGRSLNEQFF. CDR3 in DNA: TGTGCCAGCAGCGTAGATAAGGCCGGCCGGAGTCTCAATGAGCAGTTCTTC.

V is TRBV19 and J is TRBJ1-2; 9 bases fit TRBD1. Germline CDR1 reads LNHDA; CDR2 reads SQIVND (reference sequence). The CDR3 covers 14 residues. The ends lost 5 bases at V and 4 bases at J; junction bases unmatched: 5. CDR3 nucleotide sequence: TGTGCCAGTAGTCCGGACAGGGGAGGCTATGGCTACACCTTC. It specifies CASSPDRGGYGYTF. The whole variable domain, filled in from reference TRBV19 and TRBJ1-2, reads DGGITQSPKYLFRKEGQNVTLSCEQNLNHDAMYWYRQDPGQGLRLIYYSQIVNDFQKGDIAEGYSVSREKKESFPLTVTSAQKNPTAFYLCASSPDRGGYGYTFGSGTRLTVV.

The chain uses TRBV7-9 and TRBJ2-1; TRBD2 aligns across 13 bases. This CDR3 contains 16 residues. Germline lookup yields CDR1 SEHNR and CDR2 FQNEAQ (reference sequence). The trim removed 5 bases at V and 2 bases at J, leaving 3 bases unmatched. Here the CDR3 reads CASSQTSGRTYNEQFF. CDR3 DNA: TGTGCCAGCAGCCAGACTAGCGGGAGGACCTACAATGAGCAGTTCTTC. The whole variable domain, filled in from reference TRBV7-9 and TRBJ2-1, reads DTGVSQNPRHKITKRGQNVTFRCDPISEHNRLYWYRQTLGQGPEFLTYFQNEAQLEKSRLLSDRFSAERPKGSFSTLEIQRTEQGDSAMYLCASSQTSGRTYNEQFFGPGTRLTVL.

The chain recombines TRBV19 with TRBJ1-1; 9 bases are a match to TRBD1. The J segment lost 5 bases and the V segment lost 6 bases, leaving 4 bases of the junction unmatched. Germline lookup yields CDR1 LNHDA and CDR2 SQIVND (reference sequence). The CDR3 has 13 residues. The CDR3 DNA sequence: TGTGCCAGTAGCCACAGGGGGCGGACTGAAGCTTTCTTT. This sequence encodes CASSHRGRTEAFF.

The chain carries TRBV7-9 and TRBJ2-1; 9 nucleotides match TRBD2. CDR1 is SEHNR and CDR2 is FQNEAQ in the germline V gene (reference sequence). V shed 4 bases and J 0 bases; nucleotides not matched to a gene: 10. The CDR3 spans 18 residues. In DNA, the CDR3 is TGTGCCAGCAGCTCCCTTAGCGGGGGTTACCTCTCCTACAATGAGCAGTTCTTC. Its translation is CASSSLSGGYLSYNEQFF.

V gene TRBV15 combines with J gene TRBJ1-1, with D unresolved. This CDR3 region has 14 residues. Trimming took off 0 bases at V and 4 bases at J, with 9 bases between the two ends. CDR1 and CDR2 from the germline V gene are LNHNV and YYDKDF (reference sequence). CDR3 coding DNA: TGTGCCACCAGCAGAGATACTTGGAGCACTGAAGCTTTCTTT. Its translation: CATSRDTWSTEAFF.

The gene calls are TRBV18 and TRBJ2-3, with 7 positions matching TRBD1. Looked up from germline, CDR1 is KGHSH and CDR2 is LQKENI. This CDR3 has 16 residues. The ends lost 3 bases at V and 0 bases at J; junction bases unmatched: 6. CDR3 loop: CASSPEPGQSTDTQYF. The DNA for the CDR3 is TGTGCCAGCTCACCGGAGCCGGGACAGAGCACAGATACGCAGTATTTT.

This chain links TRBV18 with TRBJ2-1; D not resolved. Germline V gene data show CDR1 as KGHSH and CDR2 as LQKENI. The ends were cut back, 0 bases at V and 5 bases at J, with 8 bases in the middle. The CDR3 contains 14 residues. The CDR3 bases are TGTGCCAGCTCACCACCCCAGGTAGACAATGAGCAGTTCTTC. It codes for CASSPPQVDNEQFF.

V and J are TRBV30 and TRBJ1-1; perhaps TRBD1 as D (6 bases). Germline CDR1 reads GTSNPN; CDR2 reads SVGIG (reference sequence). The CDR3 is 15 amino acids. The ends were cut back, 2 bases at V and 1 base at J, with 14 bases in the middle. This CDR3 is CAWSKSDRRNTEAFF. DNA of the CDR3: TGTGCCTGGAGTAAGTCGGACAGACGGAACACTGAAGCTTTCTTT.

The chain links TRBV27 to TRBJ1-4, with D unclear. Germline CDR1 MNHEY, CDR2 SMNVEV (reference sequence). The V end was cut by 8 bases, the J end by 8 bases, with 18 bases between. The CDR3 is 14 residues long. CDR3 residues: CASARHGEIEKLFF. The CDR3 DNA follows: TGTGCCAGCGCTCGACACGGCGAGATCGAAAAACTGTTTTTT.